The next 20 T cell receptor beta chains were all read from a single sample in a study of identifying expanded T cells in peripheral blood. Sequencing used immunoSEQ multiplex PCR; TCRdb keeps in-frame clones, though not all of them. Of 80,000 or so clones in the sample, approximately 85% are singletons; the top ten hold approximately 18%. The sample taken for sequencing was blood. These receptors were taken from a person aged 18 to 70 in good health.

CDR3 protein: CASSLSVGAYNEQFF. CDR3 nucleotides: TGCGCCAGCAGCTTGTCTGTGGGGGCCTACAATGAGCAGTTCTTC. The V gene is TRBV5-1, the J gene TRBJ2-1; D tentatively fits TRBD1 or TRBD2 (5 bases each). The CDR3 runs 15 residues. Trimming shortened V by 1 base and J by 2 bases, and 10 bases separated the two germline ends. Germline V gives CDR1 SGHRS, CDR2 YFSETQ.

In this sample, this clone turned up a few times. The chain uses TRBV11-3 and TRBJ2-2; no clear D. V gave up 4 bases and J gave up 2 bases, with 5 bases separating them. The CDR3 extends over 13 amino acids. Germline loops: CDR1 SGHNT, CDR2 YENEEA. The CDR3 loop reads CASSSLNTGELFF. The CDR3 nucleotides read TGTGCCAGCAGCTCCCTAAACACCGGGGAGCTGTTTTTT.

The rearrangement links TRBV4-1 to TRBJ2-1; no definite D call. The germline gives CDR1 MGHRA, CDR2 YSYEKL. This CDR3 is 16 amino acids long. V lost 1 base and J 0 bases, leaving 10 bases between the germline ends. This chain's CDR3 is CASSQGRSASYNEQFF. The CDR3 region has the DNA TGCGCCAGCAGCCAAGGTCGAAGCGCCTCCTACAATGAGCAGTTCTTC.

On this clone itself: Other nucleotide sequences from this sample produce the same CDR3. The J gene is TRBJ2-5, the V gene TRBV10-3; D is undetermined. This CDR3 spans 14 amino acids. Germline lookup yields CDR1 ENHRY and CDR2 SYGVKD. Deletions cut 0 bases from V and 4 bases from J, with 9 bases between. The CDR3 spells CAISESGLGETQYF. As DNA, the CDR3 is TGTGCCATCAGTGAGTCCGGGTTAGGAGAGACCCAGTACTTC.

The gene calls are TRBV5-6 and TRBJ2-1, with D tentatively TRBD1 or TRBD2 (5 bases each). Germline CDR1 SGHDT, CDR2 YYEEEE. The CDR3 contains 17 residues. Trimming stripped 5 bases from V and 8 bases from J, with 26 bases between. As DNA, the CDR3 is TGTGCCAGCAGTTTTCGGGACGCCATAGGGAATGATTATGAGCAGTTCTTC. Its translation is CASSFRDAIGNDYEQFF.

The chain has TRBV9 and TRBJ2-5, with D maybe TRBD2 (6 bases). The assigned J gene may be wrong: the sequence end matches TRBJ2-7 better. CDR1 and CDR2 from the germline V gene are SGDLS and YYNGEE. The CDR3 loop spans 15 amino acids. CDR3 DNA sequence: TGTGCCAGCAGCGTAGCTGAGGCGGGATTGTACGAGCAGTACTTC. Amino acids: CASSVAEAGLYEQYF.

The chain employs TRBV7-2 and TRBJ1-4, with a possible D match to TRBD1 (6 bases). With 5 bases removed from V and 5 bases from J, the gap between germline ends came to 12 bases. CDR1 and CDR2 (germline): SGHTA, FQGNSA. This CDR3 has 14 residues. CDR3: CASSRDKSNEKLFF. CDR3 nucleotide sequence: TGTGCCAGCAGCAGGGACAAGTCAAATGAAAAACTGTTTTTT.

The chain joins TRBV28 to TRBJ2-5; 8 nucleotides align to TRBD2. V was clipped by 7 bases and J by 4 bases; unmatched bases: 8. From germline, CDR1 is MDHEN and CDR2 SYDVKM. The CDR3 runs to 14 residues. CDR3 protein: CASMLAGIAETQYF. The CDR3 DNA reads TGTGCCAGCATGTTAGCGGGAATCGCAGAGACCCAGTACTTC.

This clone was recorded a few times. The chain uses TRBV19 and TRBJ2-6, with D hard to call. Germline assignment: CDR1 LNHDA and CDR2 SQIVND (reference sequence). CDR3 length: 16 residues. V was trimmed by 1 base and J by 0 bases, leaving 7 bases between them. The CDR3 loop reads CASSIGGFSGANVLTF. CDR3 nucleotides: TGTGCCAGTAGTATAGGGGGATTCTCTGGGGCCAACGTCCTGACTTTC.

This clone came up many times. V and J are TRBV7-2 and TRBJ2-3, with 9 bases aligning to TRBD2. The V gene's germline CDR1 is SGHTA and CDR2 FQGNSA. The CDR3 runs 15 residues. Losses at the gene ends were 6 bases for V and 1 base for J; bases not matched to a gene: 5. CDR3 DNA: TGTGCCAGCAGTACACTAGCGGGTCGCACAGATACGCAGTATTTT. Its translation is CASSTLAGRTDTQYF.

The rearrangement uses TRBV5-6 and TRBJ1-1; D unresolved. Trimming left V 3 bases short and J 1 base short, with 10 bases between. CDR1 and CDR2 from the germline V gene are SGHDT and YYEEEE. The CDR3 consists of 14 residues. The CDR3: CASSYDTENTEAFF. The CDR3 DNA follows: TGTGCCAGCAGCTACGATACAGAGAACACTGAAGCTTTCTTT.

The V call is TRBV5-4, the J call TRBJ2-2, with a possible D match to TRBD2 (5 bases). Trimming shortened V by 5 bases and J by 6 bases, and 14 bases separated the two germline ends. CDR3 length: 14 residues. CDR1 and CDR2 from the germline V gene are SGHNT and YYREEE (reference sequence). The CDR3 sequence is CASRTFGSAGELFF. CDR3 nucleotide sequence: TGTGCCAGCAGGACTTTTGGGAGTGCCGGGGAGCTGTTTTTT.

J is TRBJ2-2 and V is TRBV28; 14 nucleotides match TRBD2. The trim removed 10 bases at V and 6 bases at J, leaving 22 bases unmatched. This CDR3 is built from 20 residues. Germline V gives CDR1 MDHEN, CDR2 SYDVKM. CDR3 region: CATTTQGSGTSGSKSGELFF. CDR3 nucleotides: TGTGCCACAACAACACAGGGTTCCGGGACTAGCGGGAGTAAATCCGGGGAGCTGTTTTTT.

The chain employs TRBV7-9 and TRBJ2-1, with D perhaps matching TRBD2 (6 bases). Trimming left V 5 bases short and J 0 bases short, with 14 bases between. The CDR3 runs to 16 residues. Looked up from germline, CDR1 is SEHNR and CDR2 is FQNEAQ (reference sequence). CDR3 sequence reads: CASSPTSGNSYNEQFF. The CDR3 DNA reads TGTGCCAGCAGCCCGACTAGTGGGAACTCCTACAATGAGCAGTTCTTC.

The CDR3 DNA reads as TGTGCCAGCAGCCCCGGGACGCTTCAAGAGACCCAGTACTTC. Residues: CASSPGTLQETQYF. The chain links TRBV5-5 to TRBJ2-5; either TRBD1 or TRBD2 may fit D (5 bases each). CDR3 size: 14 residues. Germline lookup yields CDR1 SGHKS and CDR2 YYEKEE (reference sequence). Trimming took off 4 bases at V and 2 bases at J, with 12 bases between the two ends.

J is TRBJ2-5 and V is TRBV4-3; 10 nucleotides match TRBD2. CDR1 and CDR2 from the germline V gene are LGHNA and YSLEER. This CDR3 spans 14 amino acids. The ends lost 4 bases at V and 4 bases at J; junction bases unmatched: 3. Here the CDR3 DNA reads TGCGCCAGCAGCCTGAGCGGGAGGGGAGAGACCCAGTACTTC. This gives the protein CASSLSGRGETQYF.

This chain connects TRBV2 to TRBJ1-5, with D unresolved. This CDR3 spans 14 amino acids. Germline CDR1 is SNHLY and CDR2 is FYNNEI. Trimming cost V 2 bases and J 0 bases, with 5 bases left between them. In nucleotides, the CDR3 is TGTGCCAGCAGTGAAACCTATAGCAATCAGCCCCAGCATTTT. It is translated as CASSETYSNQPQHF. The variable domain in full, with the rest retrieved from reference TRBV2 and TRBJ1-5, is EPEVTQTPSHQVTQMGQEVILRCVPISNHLYFYWYRQILGQKVEFLVSFYNNEISEKSEIFDDQFSVERPDGSNFTLKIRSTKLEDSAMYFCASSETYSNQPQHFGDGTRLSIL.

The J gene is TRBJ2-1, the V gene TRBV15, with TRBD2 identical over 8 bases. This CDR3 contains 17 residues. Trimming at V came to 0 bases and at J to 12 bases, leaving 16 bases not matched to a gene. Germline V gene sequence: CDR1 LNHNV, CDR2 YYDKDF (reference sequence). CDR3 region: CATSRDLTSGPRVGQFF. CDR3 sequence (DNA): TGTGCCACCAGCAGAGATCTTACTAGCGGACCTCGAGTGGGGCAGTTCTTC. The full variable domain, rest sourced from reference TRBV15 and TRBJ2-1, is DAMVIQNPRYQVTQFGKPVTLSCSQTLNHNVMYWYQQKSSQAPKLLFHYYDKDFNNEADTPDNFQSRRPNTSFCFLDIRSPGLGDTAMYLCATSRDLTSGPRVGQFFGPGTRLTVL.

V is TRBV7-2 and J is TRBJ2-7; tentatively, D is TRBD2 (6 bases). The CDR3 has 18 amino acids. Trimming removed 2 bases at V and 2 bases at J, with 22 bases between. Germline CDR1 reads SGHTA; CDR2 reads FQGNSA. CDR3 loop: CASSLWVGASATAYEQYF. CDR3 DNA: TGTGCCAGCAGCTTATGGGTAGGGGCTAGCGCAACCGCCTACGAGCAGTACTTC.

The chain joins TRBV7-9 to TRBJ2-2, with TRBD1 matching 8 bases. Germline CDR1 and CDR2: SEHNR and FQNEAQ (reference sequence). The junction had 2 bases not matched to a gene; V was cut back by 5 bases and J by 6 bases. The CDR3 is 13 amino acids. Here the CDR3 DNA reads TGTGCCAGCAGCCCAGGGGGCTCCGGGGAGCTGTTTTTT. The encoded protein is CASSPGGSGELFF.